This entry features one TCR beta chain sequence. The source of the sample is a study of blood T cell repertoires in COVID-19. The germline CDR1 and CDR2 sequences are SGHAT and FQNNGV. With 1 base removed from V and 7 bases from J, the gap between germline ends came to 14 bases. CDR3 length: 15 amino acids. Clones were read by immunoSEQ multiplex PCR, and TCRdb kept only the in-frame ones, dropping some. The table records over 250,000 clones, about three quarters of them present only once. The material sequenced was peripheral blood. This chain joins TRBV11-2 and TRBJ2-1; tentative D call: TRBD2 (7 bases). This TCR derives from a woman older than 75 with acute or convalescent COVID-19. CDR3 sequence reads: CASSLAGGRINEQFF. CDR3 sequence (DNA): TGTGCCAGCAGCTTAGCCGGGGGGCGCATTAATGAGCAGTTCTTC.